This passage covers 17 T cell receptor beta chains from one sample sequenced in a study of shared clonotypes between healthy human individuals. This table comes from immunoSEQ multiplex PCR, and its TCRdb copy is limited to in-frame clones, with some not included. The sample lists roughly 2.5 million clones, 90% to 95% occurring once. The sample consisted of naive CD4+ T cells sorted from blood. Described subset: CD45RA+ positively selected. The receptors were sampled from a man aged 18 to 29 in good health.

This chain uses TRBV21-1 with TRBJ1-3. TRBV21-1 constitutes a pseudogene. The CDR3 spans 14 residues. CDR3 region: CASPPVPAGNTIYF. DNA of the CDR3: TGTGCCAGCCCCCCAGTCCCGGCTGGAAACACCATATATTTT.

The chain uses TRBV27 and TRBJ2-7; D is possibly TRBD2 (7 bases). The ends were cut back, 5 bases at V and 3 bases at J, with 17 bases in the middle. The CDR3 runs 15 residues. Germline V gene sequence: CDR1 MNHEY, CDR2 SMNVEV (reference sequence). In nucleotides, the CDR3 is TGTGCCAGCAGTGTTAAAAACAGGGACTACTACGAGCAGTACTTC. As protein: CASSVKNRDYYEQYF.

V and J are TRBV28 and TRBJ1-2; D is possibly TRBD1 (5 bases). Germline CDR1 reads MDHEN; CDR2 reads SYDVKM. The CDR3 length is 15 residues. V lost 1 base and J lost 4, with 13 bases in between. This CDR3 reads CASSLYGASGYGYTF. The DNA of the CDR3 is TGTGCCAGCAGTTTATACGGGGCCAGCGGCTATGGCTACACCTTC.

The rearrangement joins TRBV5-6 to TRBJ1-1; D may be TRBD1 (5 bases). The V end was cut by 2 bases, the J end by 4 bases, with 9 bases between. The germline V gene encodes CDR1 SGHDT and CDR2 YYEEEE. The CDR3 is 13 amino acids. The CDR3 DNA reads TGTGCCAGCAGCTTACCGGGGGGCACTGAAGCTTTCTTT. Translating it yields CASSLPGGTEAFF.

The rearrangement uses TRBV4-1 and TRBJ1-2; D gene ambiguous. The V gene lost 4 bases and the J gene lost 8 bases, with 11 bases spanning the gap. The CDR3 has 12 residues. CDR1 is MGHRA and CDR2 is YSYEKL in the germline V gene. The CDR3 nucleotides read TGCGCCAGCAGCCTTCGGATCGTCGGCTACACCTTC. Translation: CASSLRIVGYTF.

V and J are TRBV5-1 and TRBJ2-3, with a weak D call TRBD2 (6 bases). Deletions cut 8 bases from V and 7 bases from J, with 20 bases between. The germline V gene has CDR1 SGHRS and CDR2 YFSETQ. The CDR3 totals 14 residues. CDR3 bases: TGCGCCAGTTCTCTAGCGACAAAACCTAATACGCAGTATTTT. It codes for CASSLATKPNTQYF. Together with reference TRBV5-1 and TRBJ2-3, the CDR3 gives the full variable domain: KAGVTQTPRYLIKTRGQQVTLSCSPISGHRSVSWYQQTPGQGLQFLFEYFSETQRNKGNFPGRFSGRQFSNSRSEMNVSTLELGDSALYLCASSLATKPNTQYFGPGTRLTVL.

The chain is built from TRBV4-3 and TRBJ2-3, with 11 bases identical to TRBD2. Germline loops: CDR1 LGHNA, CDR2 YSLEER. With 0 bases clipped from V and 4 bases from J, the junction kept 6 bases outside the gene matches. CDR3 size: 17 residues. The CDR3 loop is CASSQDTLAGVPDTQYF. The CDR3 DNA reads TGCGCCAGCAGCCAAGATACACTAGCGGGAGTCCCAGATACGCAGTATTTT.

The chain uses TRBV6-6 and TRBJ2-7; 9 positions agree with TRBD1. Germline CDR1 MNHNY, CDR2 SVGAGI (reference sequence). The length of the CDR3 is 16 residues. With V trimmed by 2 bases and J by 2 bases, 7 bases remained unmatched. CDR3 DNA: TGTGCCAGCAGTTACGGCGGACAGGGGATGACCTACGAGCAGTACTTC. The encoded protein is CASSYGGQGMTYEQYF.

The rearrangement uses TRBV30 and TRBJ1-2, with D perhaps TRBD1 (5 bases). The germline V gene has CDR1 GTSNPN and CDR2 SVGIG (reference sequence). The CDR3 contains 14 residues. Trimming pared 2 bases from V and 6 bases from J, leaving 16 bases between. DNA of the CDR3: TGTGCCTGGAGTCCGCGCCGACAGTTGGATGGCTACACCTTC. This codes for CAWSPRRQLDGYTF.

The V and J genes are TRBV2 and TRBJ2-1; possibly TRBD2 for D (5 bases). In germline, CDR1 is SNHLY, CDR2 FYNNEI. The CDR3 length is 15 residues. Between the trimmed V and J ends, which lost 4 bases and 2 bases, there was a span of 12 bases. In DNA, the CDR3 is TGTGCCAGCAGTGTGGAGGTTCCAACCTACAATGAGCAGTTCTTC. It translates to CASSVEVPTYNEQFF.

V and J are TRBV7-9 and TRBJ1-2, with D maybe TRBD1 (5 bases). Germline loops: CDR1 SEHNR, CDR2 FQNEAQ (reference sequence). This CDR3 spans 15 amino acids. Trimming took 5 bases from V and 8 from J, leaving 21 bases between them. CDR3 DNA sequence: TGTGCCAGCAGCCCCTCGGCGGGGGGATCCGGGGGCTACACCTTC. Its protein is CASSPSAGGSGGYTF.

Only one count was recorded for this clone. V and J are TRBV27 and TRBJ1-5; 7 bases map to TRBD1. Germline V gene data show CDR1 as MNHEY and CDR2 as SMNVEV (reference sequence). Losses at the gene ends were 4 bases for V and 5 bases for J; bases not matched to a gene: 8. This CDR3 spans 15 amino acids. CDR3 nucleotides: TGTGCCAGCAGTTACAGGACAGGCCATTATCAGCCCCAGCATTTT. As protein: CASSYRTGHYQPQHF.

The chain combines TRBV5-1 with TRBJ2-5, with TRBD1 matching over 7 bases. The last part of the DNA fits TRBJ2-7 better; the J call may be wrong. CDR3 length equals 14 residues. Germline-derived CDR1 and CDR2 are SGHRS and YFSETQ. The CDR3 protein is CASSRGQAPYEQYF. The CDR3 DNA is TGCGCCAGCAGCCGTGGACAGGCCCCCTACGAGCAGTACTTC.

In this sample, this clone turned up once. The gene calls are TRBV12-5 and TRBJ2-2; D is uncertain. The V end lost 1 base, the J end lost 6 bases, and 12 bases lay between the germline ends. Germline CDR1 reads LGHNT; CDR2 reads FRNRAP. CDR3 size: 15 residues. The CDR3 region is CASGLELGRSGELFF. CDR3 nucleotide sequence: TGTGCTAGTGGTTTGGAGTTGGGTAGATCCGGGGAGCTGTTTTTT. The variable domain in full, with the rest retrieved from reference TRBV12-5 and TRBJ2-2, is DARVTQTPRHKVTEMGQEVTMRCQPILGHNTVFWYRQTMMQGLELLAYFRNRAPLDDSGMPKDRFSAEMPDATLATLKIQPSEPRDSAVYFCASGLELGRSGELFFGEGSRLTVL.

The J gene is TRBJ2-2, the V gene TRBV7-9; D gene ambiguous. The V end lost 5 bases, the J end lost 3 bases, and 7 bases lay between the germline ends. Germline CDR1 is SEHNR and CDR2 is FQNEAQ (reference sequence). The CDR3 is 13 amino acids. Here the CDR3 reads CASSVPYTGELFF. CDR3 sequence (DNA): TGTGCCAGCAGCGTTCCGTACACCGGGGAGCTGTTTTTT.

This sequence joins TRBV6-5 and TRBJ1-4, with a possible D match to TRBD1 (5 bases). Germline V gene lookup returns CDR1 MNHEY and CDR2 SVGAGI. Trimming cost V 1 base and J 5 bases, with 14 bases left between them. This CDR3 is 16 amino acids long. The CDR3 bases are TGTGCCAGCAGTTACTACGTGACAGATCCGAATGAAAAACTGTTTTTT. Translation: CASSYYVTDPNEKLFF.

The V gene is TRBV5-1, the J gene TRBJ2-7; possible D gene TRBD1, 6 bases. V was trimmed by 4 bases and J by 5 bases, leaving 16 bases between them. This CDR3 comprises 14 residues. The germline V gene encodes CDR1 SGHRS and CDR2 YFSETQ. The CDR3 protein is CASSPYGQSHEQYF. In nucleotides, the CDR3 is TGCGCCAGCAGCCCGTATGGACAGTCCCACGAGCAGTACTTC.